Listed here are 8 T cell receptor beta chains from one sample, sequenced in a study of shared clonotypes between healthy human individuals (dated by TCRdb to 2020 to 2022). Libraries came from the immunoSEQ multiplex PCR assay. TCRdb retrieved this table from immuneACCESS and kept in-frame rearrangements only. Not all clones are present; in checked studies, unresolved V genes account for under half, and no reason is known for the remainder. The sample table lists 800,000 to 1,200,000 clones, 75% to 80% of them with a count of one. The ten largest clones represent more than 0.45% of the sample. The specimen sequenced was memory CD4+ T cells from PBMCs. In the paper's terms, the cell subset or site label means: CD45RA-negative fraction. These receptors all stem from a man younger than 35 in good health. Some clones in this sample may be carry-over from other donors' samples.

J is TRBJ2-3 and V is TRBV5-1, with 7 bases matching TRBD2. The junction had 18 bases not matched to a gene; V was cut back by 5 bases and J by 0 bases. Germline V gene lookup returns CDR1 SGHRS and CDR2 YFSETQ. The length of the CDR3 is 19 residues. The DNA of the CDR3 is TGCGCCAGCAGTTTGAGGCCCACGAGGAGCGGGAACAGCACAGATACGCAGTATTTT. Its protein is CASSLRPTRSGNSTDTQYF.

The chain carries TRBV20-1 and TRBJ2-1; possibly TRBD2 for D (6 bases). The germline V gene encodes CDR1 DFQATT and CDR2 SNEGSKA (reference sequence). The ends were cut back, 6 bases at V and 6 bases at J, with 9 bases in the middle. The CDR3 is 11 amino acids. CDR3 in DNA: TGCAGTGCCGGGAGAGCCAATGAGCAGTTCTTC. Residues: CSAGRANEQFF.

The chain links TRBV5-1 to TRBJ2-5; no clear D gene. Germline assignment: CDR1 SGHRS and CDR2 YFSETQ. The CDR3 covers 13 residues. Trimming took 0 bases from V and 3 from J, leaving 6 bases between them. For the CDR3, the DNA is TGCGCCAGCAGCTTGGGGTATGAAGAGACCCAGTACTTC. It yields the protein CASSLGYEETQYF.

The genes are TRBV6-1 and TRBJ2-1; TRBD1 agrees at 7 bases. J was trimmed by 0 bases and V by 4 bases; bases with no gene match: 3. The CDR3 is 15 residues long. The germline gives CDR1 MNHNS, CDR2 SASEGT. The CDR3 DNA is TGTGCCAGCAGTGGGGGACAGAGCTCCTACAATGAGCAGTTCTTC. Its protein product is CASSGGQSSYNEQFF.

This sequence joins TRBV27 and TRBJ1-3; D unclear. Trimming stripped 4 bases from V and 4 bases from J, with 14 bases between. CDR3 length: 15 amino acids. Germline V gene data show CDR1 as MNHEY and CDR2 as SMNVEV (reference sequence). The CDR3 DNA is TGTGCCAGCAGTTCCCGAGGACCTCTGGGAAACACCATATATTTT. Amino acid sequence: CASSSRGPLGNTIYF.

The chain recombines TRBV4-3 with TRBJ2-3; 10 bases agree with TRBD2. Germline trimming cut 2 bases from V and 4 bases from J; bases unmatched to any gene: 6. The CDR3 runs 16 residues. Germline CDR1 LGHNA, CDR2 YSLEER. In DNA, the CDR3 is TGCGCCAGCAGCCAATCTAGCGGGAGTGGGGCAGATACGCAGTATTTT. It translates to CASSQSSGSGADTQYF.

The chain couples TRBV28 to TRBJ2-7; 9 bases align to TRBD1. Germline CDR1 MDHEN, CDR2 SYDVKM. CDR3 length: 16 residues. With V trimmed by 6 bases and J by 1 base, 10 bases remained unmatched. The DNA for the CDR3 is TGTGCCAGCAGGCACCCCGGGACAGGGATGTCCTACGAGCAGTACTTC. This sequence encodes CASRHPGTGMSYEQYF.

In DNA form, the CDR3 reads TGTGCCTGGAGTGGTAGCGGGGGATTTTCCTACGAGCAGTACTTC. Translated: CAWSGSGGFSYEQYF. The rearrangement links TRBV30 to TRBJ2-7; 9 bases are a match to TRBD2. The CDR3 is made up of 15 amino acids. Germline V CDR1 and CDR2: GTSNPN, SVGIG (reference sequence). V lost 1 base to trimming and J lost 1 base; unmatched junction nucleotides: 5. The full variable domain, its missing parts supplied by reference TRBV30 and TRBJ2-7, is SQTIHQWPATLVQPVGSPLSLECTVEGTSNPNLYWYRQAAGRGLQLLFYSVGIGQISSEVPQNLSASRPQDRQFILSSKKLLLSDSGFYLCAWSGSGGFSYEQYFGPGTRLTVT.